Below, 9 T cell receptor beta chains from the same sample are listed, as sequenced in a study of beta chain features in type 1 diabetes. The isolated RNA, all of it, was reverse transcribed, so expressed TCRB transcripts were what got sequenced. Profiling relied on immunoSEQ multiplex PCR, and the TCRdb table lists in-frame clones only, not all of them. Of 350,000 to 450,000 clones detected, about 15% appear once; the ten largest clones hold about 0.019%. Source material: naive CD4+ T cells from blood. Source of these receptors: a woman in her late teens or twenties in good health.

The chain is built from TRBV4-3 and TRBJ2-7; 13 bases map to TRBD2. Trimming removed 0 bases from V and 2 bases from J; junction bases left unmatched: 13. This CDR3 is built from 20 residues. Germline V gene lookup returns CDR1 LGHNA and CDR2 YSLEER. CDR3 in DNA: TGCGCCAGCAGCCAAGAAGAAGGGGGGTTGGGACTAGCGGGGCCCTACGAGCAGTACTTC. This encodes CASSQEEGGLGLAGPYEQYF.

This clone turned up a few times. The gene calls are TRBV2 and TRBJ2-7; 11 nucleotides align to TRBD2. Germline CDR1 reads SNHLY; CDR2 reads FYNNEI. V shed 7 bases, J shed 4 bases, and the junction held 9 bases outside the gene matches. This CDR3 is built from 15 residues. In nucleotides, the CDR3 is TGTGCCAGCACCACAGGGAGACTAGCGGGGTACGAGCAGTACTTC. Protein product: CASTTGRLAGYEQYF.

The CDR3 DNA is TGTGCCAGCAGCCAAGGTCTTCTAGGTGGGGGGTCGACTGAAGCTTTCTTT. Amino acids: CASSQGLLGGGSTEAFF. The V and J genes are TRBV14 and TRBJ1-1, with D possibly being TRBD1 (5 bases). The germline gives CDR1 SGHDN, CDR2 FVKESK. The V end lost 1 base, the J end lost 5 bases, and 20 bases lay between the germline ends. The CDR3 is 17 residues long.

The genes are TRBV5-1 and TRBJ2-1, with D uncertain. CDR1 and CDR2 from the germline V gene are SGHRS and YFSETQ. The V end was cut by 4 bases, the J end by 2 bases, with 7 bases between. This CDR3 contains 13 residues. The CDR3 loop reads CASSVRAYNEQFF. Written as DNA, the CDR3 is TGCGCCAGCAGCGTCCGGGCCTACAATGAGCAGTTCTTC. Full variable domain (missing parts from reference TRBV5-1 and TRBJ2-1): KAGVTQTPRYLIKTRGQQVTLSCSPISGHRSVSWYQQTPGQGLQFLFEYFSETQRNKGNFPGRFSGRQFSNSRSEMNVSTLELGDSALYLCASSVRAYNEQFFGPGTRLTVL.

The rearrangement uses TRBV19 and TRBJ2-1; 9 bases fit TRBD2. Trimming at V came to 5 bases and at J to 5 bases, leaving 7 bases not matched to a gene. The length of the CDR3 is 15 residues. Germline assignment: CDR1 LNHDA and CDR2 SQIVND (reference sequence). CDR3 protein: CASSLSGGYNNEQFF. DNA for the CDR3: TGTGCCAGTAGTCTTAGCGGGGGATATAACAATGAGCAGTTCTTC. The whole variable domain, remainder taken from reference TRBV19 and TRBJ2-1, is DGGITQSPKYLFRKEGQNVTLSCEQNLNHDAMYWYRQDPGQGLRLIYYSQIVNDFQKGDIAEGYSVSREKKESFPLTVTSAQKNPTAFYLCASSLSGGYNNEQFFGPGTRLTVL.

This rearrangement joins TRBV5-4 to TRBJ1-2, with TRBD1 matching 7 bases. The CDR3 spans 14 residues. CDR1 is SGHNT, CDR2 YYREEE, per germline (reference sequence). J gave up 4 bases and V 2 bases, and 5 bases lay outside the gene matches. The chain's CDR3 is CASSFGQEPYGYTF. CDR3 in DNA: TGTGCCAGCAGCTTTGGACAGGAGCCCTATGGCTACACCTTC.

V gene TRBV18 combines with J gene TRBJ2-5, with D perhaps matching TRBD1 (6 bases). This CDR3 has 14 amino acids. V was pared by 5 bases and J by 4 bases, with 14 bases between. The V gene's germline CDR1 is KGHSH and CDR2 LQKENI. CDR3 sequence reads: CASSFTGPGETQYF. The CDR3 bases are TGTGCCAGCTCATTCACAGGGCCGGGAGAGACCCAGTACTTC.

There are a few counts of this clone. J is TRBJ2-5 and V is TRBV29-1, with D uncertain. Germline lookup yields CDR1 SQVTM and CDR2 ANQGSEA. This CDR3 is built from 12 residues. V was pared by 2 bases and J by 5 bases, with 9 bases between. DNA for the CDR3: TGCAGCGTTGAACCCCGGTCGGAGACCCAGTACTTC. Translated, it gives CSVEPRSETQYF.

This chain links TRBV6-5 with TRBJ2-4; D remains ambiguous. The CDR3 is 14 residues long. Germline V gives CDR1 MNHEY, CDR2 SVGAGI. The ends were cut back, 2 bases at V and 8 bases at J, with 13 bases in the middle. The CDR3 nucleotides are TGTGCCAGCAGTTACGGAAGGAGTACCGACATTCAGTACTTC. It specifies CASSYGRSTDIQYF.